The T cell receptor beta chain described here comes from a study of siplizumab effects on memory and regulatory T cells. Study-wide findings and caveats: Researchers could not give a naive or memory phenotype to roughly 75-96% of proliferating CD4+ or CD8+ clones. The average Treg-derived proportion among mappable alloreactive CD4+ clones was around 65% with siplizumab versus 25% to 30% in controls. Memory cells seemed less diverse than naive T cells, which also seemed major contributors to the alloresponse.

Per-sample assaying covered 10^5 or so TCR templates. Method: immunoSEQ multiplex PCR; TCRdb's copy keeps in-frame clones and lacks some. The sample consists of 80,000 to 130,000 clones, roughly 94% of them appearing once. The trim removed 3 bases at V and 8 bases at J, leaving 3 bases unmatched. CDR3 size: 13 residues. The V gene's germline CDR1 is SGHAT and CDR2 FQNNGV. On this clone: No antigen is known for it.

The genes are TRBV11-2 and TRBJ1-2, with 10 bases lining up with TRBD1. The specimen sequenced was Tregs sorted from blood. The TCR originated in a human donor in good health. In DNA, the CDR3 is TGTGCCAGCAGCTTTGACAGGGGGCCGGGCTACACCTTC. This encodes CASSFDRGPGYTF.